These 9 T cell receptor beta chains share one sample of origin, sequenced in a study of T cells in Graves' hyperthyroidism and ophthalmopathy. RNA transcripts yielded amplified TCR beta CDR3 regions. The HTBI primer set served for first-round RT-PCR of the TCR CDR3. TCRdb reprocessed the multiplex PCR reads with MiXCR, giving one entry per CDR3 protein. Seen here are around 600,000 distinct CDR3 sequences, 15% to 19% observed once, and the top ten hold under 8%. The sample taken for sequencing was blood. These receptors were obtained from a woman in her 30s with Graves' hyperthyroidism.

This clonotype was seen a few times. This chain joins TRBV19 and TRBJ2-1; D is perhaps TRBD1 or TRBD2 (5 bases each). Trimming took 4 bases from V and 7 from J, leaving 14 bases between them. Germline V gives CDR1 LNHDA, CDR2 SQIVND (reference sequence). The CDR3 runs to 14 residues. CDR3 bases: TGTGCCAGTAGTAGGGACGGGCGCGGGAATGAGCAGTTCTTC. Encoded protein: CASSRDGRGNEQFF.

The table lists this clonotype with many counts. The genes are TRBV3-2 and TRBJ2-5; the DNA was not used to check the table's D call, TRBD1. TRBV3-2 has pseudogene status. The CDR3 spans 13 residues. CDR3 nucleotides: TGTGCCAGCAGCCAACGACAGGGAGAGACCCAGTACTTC. Protein: CASSQRQGETQYF.

This clonotype was found many times. V usage is TRBV10-1 and J usage is TRBJ2-7; no definite D call. Trimming left V 2 bases short and J 2 bases short, with 10 bases between. The germline gives CDR1 WNHNN, CDR2 SYGVQD (reference sequence). This CDR3 is 14 amino acids long. The CDR3 sequence is CASSEVVPAYEQYF. The DNA of the CDR3 is TGCGCCAGCAGTGAGGTCGTTCCCGCCTACGAGCAGTACTTC.

This clonotype showed up many times. The chain recombines TRBV5-4 with TRBJ2-3; 7 bases agree with TRBD2. The CDR3 totals 16 residues. The junction had 6 bases not matched to a gene; V was cut back by 1 base and J by 1 base. Germline assignment: CDR1 SGHNT and CDR2 YYREEE (reference sequence). CDR3 nucleotides: TGTGCCAGCAGCTTGCCGGCGGCGGGAGGCACAGATACGCAGTATTTT. Its translation: CASSLPAAGGTDTQYF.

Note on this clonotype: The junction departs from germline at one end; a sequencing error may be responsible. The CDR3 region has the DNA TGTGCCAGCAGTTTTGAGGTCGCTTTGAGGGGGCAGGGATGGGCCAACGTCCCGACTTTC. Residues: CASSFEVALRGQGWANVPTF. The chain has TRBV12-3 or TRBV12-4 and TRBJ2-6; 7 bases map to TRBD1. The CDR3 length is 20 residues.

This clonotype was seen repeatedly, ten times or more. The chain employs TRBV5-5 and TRBJ1-2, with a weak D call TRBD1 (6 bases). This CDR3 region has 15 residues. Trimming stripped 0 bases from V and 6 bases from J, with 15 bases between. CDR1 and CDR2 (germline): SGHKS, YYEKEE (reference sequence). In DNA form, the CDR3 reads TGTGCCAGCAGCTTGGTTCCGGCAGGGGAAGATGGCTACACCTTC. Amino acids: CASSLVPAGEDGYTF.

This clonotype turned up a few times. The chain links TRBV7-9 to TRBJ1-1; tentatively, D is TRBD1 (6 bases). The germline CDR1 and CDR2 sequences are SEHNR and FQNEAQ (reference sequence). V shed 6 bases and J shed 5 bases, with 16 bases lying between them. The CDR3 runs 14 residues. In DNA, the CDR3 is TGTGCCAGCAGTCCACAGGGAATTAAGACTGAAGCTTTCTTT. It specifies CASSPQGIKTEAFF. The whole variable domain, filled in from reference TRBV7-9 and TRBJ1-1, reads DTGVSQNPRHKITKRGQNVTFRCDPISEHNRLYWYRQTLGQGPEFLTYFQNEAQLEKSRLLSDRFSAERPKGSFSTLEIQRTEQGDSAMYLCASSPQGIKTEAFFGQGTRLTVV.

This clonotype appeared many times. CDR3: CSARDRAGIADTQYF. CDR3 nucleotides: TGCAGTGCTAGAGATCGTGCGGGTATTGCAGATACGCAGTATTTT. This rearrangement joins TRBV20-1 to TRBJ2-3; possible D gene TRBD2, 5 bases. V lost 0 bases to trimming and J lost 4 bases, with 14 bases between them. CDR1 is DFQATT and CDR2 is SNEGSKA in the germline V gene (reference sequence). CDR3 size: 15 residues.

This clonotype was observed a few times. The gene calls are TRBV24-1 and TRBJ2-3, with D hard to call. Trimming took 3 bases from V and 2 from J, leaving 8 bases between them. The germline CDR1 and CDR2 sequences are KGHDR and SFDVKD. The CDR3 spans 14 residues. CDR3 in DNA: TGTGCCACCAGTGATCCAAAGGCCACAGATACGCAGTATTTT. This sequence encodes CATSDPKATDTQYF.